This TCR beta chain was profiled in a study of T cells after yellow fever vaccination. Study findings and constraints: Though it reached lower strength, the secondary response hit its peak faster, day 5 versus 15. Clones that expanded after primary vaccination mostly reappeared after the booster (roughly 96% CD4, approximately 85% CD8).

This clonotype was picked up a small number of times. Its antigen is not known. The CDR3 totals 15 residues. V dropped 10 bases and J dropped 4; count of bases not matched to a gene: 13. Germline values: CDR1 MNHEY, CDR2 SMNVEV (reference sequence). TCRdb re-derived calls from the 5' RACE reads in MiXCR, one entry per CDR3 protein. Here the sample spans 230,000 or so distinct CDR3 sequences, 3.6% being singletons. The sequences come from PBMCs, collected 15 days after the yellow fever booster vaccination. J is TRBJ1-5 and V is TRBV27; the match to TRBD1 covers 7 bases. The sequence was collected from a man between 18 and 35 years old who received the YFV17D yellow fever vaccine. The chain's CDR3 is CATRGMKGVNQPQHF. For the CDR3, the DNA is TGTGCCACCAGGGGGATGAAGGGTGTGAATCAGCCCCAGCATTTT.